The clone carrying this TCR beta chain occurred once. Its antigen is currently unknown. This sample is part of a study of cytomegalovirus exposure and HLA in healthy donors. Study conclusions and caveats: First-cohort TCR clusters tended to co-occur in the 120 or so validation repertoires, a later analysis found. There were fewer than 200 TCR beta chains listed as cytomegalovirus-associated. Specific recognition of CMV antigens was confirmed in vitro for three chains (all CMV-associated).

Measured with immunoSEQ multiplex PCR; TCRdb has only the in-frame clones, and not every one. The sample lists under 140,000 clones, roughly 90% occurring once. This CDR3 is built from 17 residues. Unmatched junction bases numbered 11, after V lost 4 bases and J lost 4 bases. Per germline, CDR1 GTSNPN and CDR2 SVGIG (reference sequence). The TCR comes from a woman in her 30s in good health and CMV-seropositive. The source material was PBMCs. The chain employs TRBV30 and TRBJ2-2; TRBD1 aligns across 11 bases. For the CDR3, the DNA is TGTGCCTGGATAGGACCCGGGACAGGGGGTAGCACCGGGGAGCTGTTTTTT. Translated: CAWIGPGTGGSTGELFF.